Below are 9 T cell receptor beta chains sequenced from a single sample in a study of blood T cell repertoires in COVID-19. The repertoire was sequenced with immunoSEQ multiplex PCR; TCRdb's copy has only in-frame clones and lacks some. The table shows more than 110,000 clones, with 79% occurring only once. Sequencing input: peripheral blood. Source of these receptors: a man aged 55-75 years with acute or convalescent COVID-19.

V usage is TRBV19 and J usage is TRBJ2-7, with D perhaps TRBD2 (5 bases). This CDR3 is built from 15 residues. Germline CDR1 and CDR2: LNHDA and SQIVND (reference sequence). With 0 bases removed from V and 3 bases from J, the gap between germline ends came to 12 bases. CDR3 amino acids: CASSIDADSRYEQYF. The CDR3 DNA reads as TGTGCCAGTAGTATAGATGCGGACTCGCGCTACGAGCAGTACTTC.

The chain joins TRBV11-2 to TRBJ1-3; TRBD1 is a possible D gene (5 bases). Germline-derived CDR1 and CDR2 are SGHAT and FQNNGV. With 1 base removed from V and 0 bases from J, the gap between germline ends came to 16 bases. There are 18 residues in the CDR3. The DNA for the CDR3 is TGTGCCAGCAGCTTAGCCCTTCAGGGCCGGAGCTCTGGAAACACCATATATTTT. It encodes CASSLALQGRSSGNTIYF. Full variable domain (remainder filled in from reference TRBV11-2 and TRBJ1-3): EAGVAQSPRYKIIEKRQSVAFWCNPISGHATLYWYQQILGQGPKLLIQFQNNGVVDDSQLPKDRFSAERLKGVDSTLKIQPAKLEDSAVYLCASSLALQGRSSGNTIYFGEGSWLTVV.

This chain uses TRBV12-3 or TRBV12-4 with TRBJ1-1, with a tentative D call TRBD1 (5 bases). The CDR3 loop spans 13 amino acids. The V end lost 6 bases, the J end lost 7 bases, and 15 bases lay between the germline ends. In DNA, the CDR3 is TGTGCCAGCAGACAAACCGGACAAGTTGAAGCTTTCTTT. Its translation: CASRQTGQVEAFF.

This clone was counted between two and nine times. This chain links TRBV18 with TRBJ1-5; 9 nucleotides line up with TRBD1. The CDR3 sequence is 19 residues long. Germline V lookup: CDR1 KGHSH, CDR2 LQKENI. V dropped 5 bases and J dropped 0; count of bases not matched to a gene: 14. CDR3 residues: CASSSLPVGQGYSNQPQHF. In DNA, the CDR3 is TGTGCCAGCTCATCCCTCCCCGTCGGACAGGGGTATAGCAATCAGCCCCAGCATTTT.

The rearrangement joins TRBV3-1 (or the pseudogene TRBV3-2) to TRBJ2-7, with TRBD2 matching over 11 bases. The CDR3 has 15 amino acids. Trimming cost V 3 bases and J 2 bases; bases outside gene matches: 3. The germline V gene encodes CDR1 LGHDT and CDR2 YNNKEL (reference sequence). DNA of the CDR3: TGTGCCAGCAGCCAGCAGACTAGCGGGACCTACGAGCAGTACTTC. This encodes CASSQQTSGTYEQYF.

V usage is TRBV9 and J usage is TRBJ1-4; D unclear. Trimming left V 0 bases short and J 3 bases short, with 6 bases between. The CDR3 is 14 amino acids. Germline lookup yields CDR1 SGDLS and CDR2 YYNGEE. The CDR3 region has the DNA TGTGCCAGCAGCGTAGGTTCAGCTAATGAAAAACTGTTTTTT. Its protein is CASSVGSANEKLFF.

The J gene is TRBJ2-2, the V gene TRBV5-1; TRBD2 agrees at 11 bases. Germline lookup yields CDR1 SGHRS and CDR2 YFSETQ. The CDR3 runs 16 residues. The V segment lost 4 bases and the J segment 6 bases; nucleotides outside the gene matches: 8. The DNA for the CDR3 is TGCGCCAGCAGCCTACTACTAGCGGGAGTATCCGGGGAGCTGTTTTTT. It is translated as CASSLLLAGVSGELFF.

The chain links TRBV6-5 to TRBJ1-5; 7 bases align to TRBD1. V gave up 4 bases and J gave up 2 bases; unmatched junction bases: 8. Germline CDR1 reads MNHEY; CDR2 reads SVGAGI. This CDR3 region has 16 residues. Here the CDR3 reads CASSLHGTAGNQPQHF. CDR3 sequence (DNA): TGTGCCAGCAGTTTACACGGGACAGCGGGCAATCAGCCCCAGCATTTT.

This clone was detected a few times. The V and J genes are TRBV7-2 and TRBJ1-5, with 7 bases that match TRBD1. This CDR3 has 15 amino acids. From germline, CDR1 is SGHTA and CDR2 FQGNSA. After removal of 5 bases from V and 7 bases from J, the junction contained 11 bases not matched to a gene. The CDR3 DNA follows: TGTGCCAGCAGCCTAGATACAGGGGCTAGACAGCCCCAGCATTTT. Its protein product is CASSLDTGARQPQHF. The whole variable domain, remainder taken from reference TRBV7-2 and TRBJ1-5, is GAGVSQSPSNKVTEKGKDVELRCDPISGHTALYWYRQSLGQGLEFLIYFQGNSAPDKSGLPSDRFSAERTGGSVSTLTIQRTQQEDSAVYLCASSLDTGARQPQHFGDGTRLSIL.